This record covers a single T cell receptor beta chain. What it binds is unknown. These data originate in a study of B cell selection in AIRE deficiency. Findings of the study overall: Shared Treg sequences had shorter CDR3s, biased toward rearrangements with few non-templated insertions.

Generated by immunoSEQ multiplex PCR, the TCRdb table keeps only in-frame clones and is missing some. The sample carries roughly 25,000 clones, roughly 95% recorded once. Conventional CD4 T cells were sorted as CD4+CD127+ cells. The sequenced material came from CD4+CD127+ conventional T cells sorted from PBMCs. This receptor was obtained from a human donor in good health.

The CDR3 DNA sequence: TGTGCCAGCAGCCAAGTTCCGGGACAGATTAGCGAGTATAGTTACTACAATGAGCAGTTCTTC. Translation gives CASSQVPGQISEYSYYNEQFF. The chain combines TRBV14 with TRBJ2-1; 7 bases fit TRBD1. V shed 1 base, J shed 3 bases, and the junction held 21 bases outside the gene matches. In germline, CDR1 is SGHDN, CDR2 FVKESK. The CDR3 has 21 amino acids.